This T cell receptor (beta chain) is drawn from a study of resident and recirculating memory T cells in vitiligo (dated by TCRdb to the late 2010s). With regard to the full study: For TCR beta sequencing, each of a few stable vitiligo patients provided PBMCs and epidermis from shave biopsies taken at two lesional sites and two nonlesional sites. Samples were homogenized without cell sorting just before genomic DNA extraction with the Qiagen DNeasy Blood & Tissue Kit. The human TCR beta sequencing was designed to test whether specific clones found in lesional vitiligo skin differed from the clones found in nonlesional skin and in blood.

Stable vitiligo was defined as no change in lesions over the previous 6 months. For classification as stable, the absence of confetti depigmentation, a clinical sign of active vitiligo, was additionally required. Any patient who had received treatment in the previous three months was excluded. Ficoll density gradient centrifugation was used to isolate PBMCs from heparinized blood, after which the PBMCs were flash-frozen. With regard to this clone: It lacks a known antigen. The input lacks base qualities; no much larger clone sits a single base away.

General conclusions and limits of the study: Because TCR sequences were not shared across biopsy sites or across patients, the findings suggest that different lesions are infiltrated by different T cell clones, a pattern described as private specificity. No unique dominant TCR clone was detected, and clonality varied among vitiligo lesions. Even within a single patient, overlap and correlation analysis found no significant repertoire overlap between any biopsies apart from each lesion compared with itself. Future mechanistic studies are needed so that the relative contributions of the lesion-infiltrating T cell clones and of human Trm versus Tcm pools can be evaluated.

The CDR3 measures 17 amino acids from cysteine to phenylalanine. Of the read, only the CDR3 DNA is kept; its 51 bases are in frame from base 1. Reading the germline V gene gives CDR1 LGHNA and CDR2 YSLEER. The V end loses 4 bases and the J end loses 6 bases, and a stretch of 22 bases separates them. TCR beta chains were amplified from genomic DNA using the immunoSEQ hsTCRB kit. Sequencing of TCR beta libraries was performed on an Illumina MiSeq instrument by the immunoSEQ service. The authors' pipeline ran thus. Analysis of the repertoire data was performed with the immunoSEQ Analyzer. The immuneACCESS repertoire file appears here via TCRdb, limited to in-frame rearrangements. These files lack a portion of the clones; in checked studies, under half of the deficit traces to unresolved V genes, and the cause of the others is not known. V, J and clone size reflect that table, while D and trimming were determined from the DNA. The sample records 40,000 to 45,000 clones, around 90% of which are singletons. 4.5% of the sample rests with the top ten.

The receptor chain draws on TRBV4-3 and TRBJ2-1; TRBD1 is a weak D gene call, 6 bases matching. The sequencing input was blood. This TCR was recovered from a male donor with vitiligo. The DNA sequence is given as TGCGCCAGCAGCCTTCGCCTCGCAATCTCAGGGGTCAATGAGCAGTTCTTC. It is translated as CASSLRLAISGVNEQFF.